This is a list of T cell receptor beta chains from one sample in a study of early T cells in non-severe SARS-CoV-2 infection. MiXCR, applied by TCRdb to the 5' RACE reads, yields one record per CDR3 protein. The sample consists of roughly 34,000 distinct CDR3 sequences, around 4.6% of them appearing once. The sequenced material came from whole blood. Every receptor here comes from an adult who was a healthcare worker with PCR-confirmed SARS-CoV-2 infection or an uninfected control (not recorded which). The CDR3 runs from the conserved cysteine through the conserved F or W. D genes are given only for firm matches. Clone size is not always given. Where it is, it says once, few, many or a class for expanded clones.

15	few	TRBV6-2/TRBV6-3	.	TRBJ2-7	TGTGCCAGCAGTTACCCCCCTCGGGGCTCCTACGAGCAGTACTTC	CASSYPPRGSYEQYF
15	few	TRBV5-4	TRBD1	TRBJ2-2	TGTGCCAGCAGCTTGGACAGGGGGCGCACCGGGGAGCTGTTTTTT	CASSLDRGRTGELFF
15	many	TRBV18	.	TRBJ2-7	TGTGCCAGCTCACTCAGACTAGGAAAAACGGACGAGCAGTACTTC	CASSLRLGKTDEQYF
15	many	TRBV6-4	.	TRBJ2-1	TGTGCCAGCAGTGGAACCGGGACCCCGGACGGTGGGCAGTTCTTC	CASSGTGTPDGGQFF
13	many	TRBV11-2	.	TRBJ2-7	TGTGCCAGCAGCTTAGAAACAGCCTACGAGCAGTACTTC	CASSLETAYEQYF
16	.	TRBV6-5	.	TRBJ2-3	TGTGCCAGCAGTTACCGACCAGCCGAGAGCACAGATACGCAGTATTTT	CASSYRPAESTDTQYF
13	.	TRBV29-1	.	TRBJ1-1	TGCAGCGTTGAAAGACGCATGGACACTGAAGCTTTCTTT	CSVERRMDTEAFF
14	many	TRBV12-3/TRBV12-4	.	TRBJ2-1	TGTGCCAGCGCAGGGGGGAAAACCTACAATGAGCAGTTCTTC	CASAGGKTYNEQFF
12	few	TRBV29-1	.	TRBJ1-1	TGCAGCGTTGAGGTCCTGAACACTGAAGCTTTCTTT	CSVEVLNTEAFF
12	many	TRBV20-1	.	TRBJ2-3	TGCAGTGCCCCCACGGGCACAGATACGCAGTATTTT	CSAPTGTDTQYF
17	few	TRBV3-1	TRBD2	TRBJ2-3	TGTGCCAGCAGCCCCCGGCTAGCGGGGGTTAGCACAGATACGCAGTATTTT	CASSPRLAGVSTDTQYF
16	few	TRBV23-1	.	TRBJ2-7	TGCGCCAGCAGTCGCGTCAGGGTAGTGGAAACCTACGAGCAGTACTTC	CASSRVRVVETYEQYF
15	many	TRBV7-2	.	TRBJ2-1	TGTGCCAGCAGCTCCTGGGGGGGCCAAAACAATGAGCAGTTCTTC	CASSSWGGQNNEQFF
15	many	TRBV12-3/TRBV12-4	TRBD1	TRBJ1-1	TGTGCCAGCAGTTTAAGCGGGACAGGGGCCACTGAAGCTTTCTTT	CASSLSGTGATEAFF
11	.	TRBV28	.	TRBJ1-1	TGTGCCAGCACCCCAGGGACTGAAGCTTTCTTT	CASTPGTEAFF
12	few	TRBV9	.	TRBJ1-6	TGTGCCAGCAGCGGGAGGGGTTCACCCCTCCACTTT	CASSGRGSPLHF
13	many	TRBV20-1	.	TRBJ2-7	TGCAGTGCTAGGGCGGGAACAGCTCACCAGCAGTACTTC	CSARAGTAHQQYF
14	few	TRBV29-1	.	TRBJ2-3	TGCAGCGCACACTTTTGGGCTAGCACAGATACGCAGTATTTT	CSAHFWASTDTQYF
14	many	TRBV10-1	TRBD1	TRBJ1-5	TGCGCCAGCAGTGAGAGACAGGGCCCTCAGCCCCAGCATTTT	CASSERQGPQPQHF
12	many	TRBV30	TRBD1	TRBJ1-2	TGTGCCTGGGGACAGGGAAAGGGTGGCTACACCTTC	CAWGQGKGGYTF
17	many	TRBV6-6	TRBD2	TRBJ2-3	TGTGCCAGCAGTGGACTAGCGGGGGGGACTAGCACAGATACGCAGTATTTT	CASSGLAGGTSTDTQYF
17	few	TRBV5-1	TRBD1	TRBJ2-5	TGCGCCAGCAGCTTGGGTGACAGGGGGCGAACACAAGAGACCCAGTACTTC	CASSLGDRGRTQETQYF
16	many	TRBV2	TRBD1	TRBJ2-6	TGTGCCAGCAGTGAGACAGGGGTATCCGGGGCCAACGTCCTGACTTTC	CASSETGVSGANVLTF
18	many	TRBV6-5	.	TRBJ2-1	TGTGCCAGCAGTTACAGGGGGTTGATGGGGGCCGGGCCGAATGAGCAGTTCTTC	CASSYRGLMGAGPNEQFF
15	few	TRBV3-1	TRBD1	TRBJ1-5	TGTGCCAGCAGCTTGGACAGGGGGAGGAATCAGCCCCAGCATTTT	CASSLDRGRNQPQHF
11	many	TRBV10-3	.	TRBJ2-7	TGTGCCATCAGTGAGTCCTGGGAGCAGTACTTC	CAISESWEQYF
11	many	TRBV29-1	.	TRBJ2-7	TGCAGCGTTGGAGGGGTTGACGAGCAGTACTTC	CSVGGVDEQYF
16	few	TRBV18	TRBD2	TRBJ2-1	TGTGCCAGCTCACCGATACTTAGCGGGGGGGCGGATGAGCAGTTCTTC	CASSPILSGGADEQFF
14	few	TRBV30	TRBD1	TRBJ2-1	TGTGCCTGGAGTAGGGACAGGGGGTTGAATGAGCAGTTCTTC	CAWSRDRGLNEQFF
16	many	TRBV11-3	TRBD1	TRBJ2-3	TGTGCCAGCAGCTTAGGGGACAGGTTCCGCACAGATACGCAGTATTTT	CASSLGDRFRTDTQYF
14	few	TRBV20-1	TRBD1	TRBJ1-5	TGCAGTGCTAGGCCGACAGGGGGCAATCAGCCCCAGCATTTT	CSARPTGGNQPQHF
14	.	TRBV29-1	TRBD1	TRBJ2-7	TGCAGCGTTTGGGGCTCCGGACAGGACTACGAGCAGTACTTC	CSVWGSGQDYEQYF
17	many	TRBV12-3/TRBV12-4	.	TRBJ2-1	TGTGCCAGCAGTTCCAACCCTCGTACGGGTTCCTACAATGAGCAGTTCTTC	CASSSNPRTGSYNEQFF
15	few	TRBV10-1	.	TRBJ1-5	TGCGCCAGCAGAGGACATCTTCATAGCAATCAGCCCCAGCATTTT	CASRGHLHSNQPQHF
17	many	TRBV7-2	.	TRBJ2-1	TGTGCCAGCAGACTTCAATCCGGGTTTGGCTCCTACAATGAGCAGTTCTTC	CASRLQSGFGSYNEQFF
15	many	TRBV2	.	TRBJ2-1	TGTGCCACAGCTAAAAACGGAGTTGGGGGCGATGAGCAGTTCTTC	CATAKNGVGGDEQFF
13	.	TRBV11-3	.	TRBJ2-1	TGTGCCAGCAGCTTAGGGGGCTGGGGTGAGCAGTTCTTC	CASSLGGWGEQFF
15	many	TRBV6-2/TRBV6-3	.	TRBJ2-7	TGTGCCAGCAGCCTAGCCGGCAGGACCTCCTACGAGCAGTACTTC	CASSLAGRTSYEQYF
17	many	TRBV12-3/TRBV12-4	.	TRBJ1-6	TGTGCCAGCAGTTTAGCGTTACAGGGTCCCTATAATTCACCCCTCCACTTT	CASSLALQGPYNSPLHF
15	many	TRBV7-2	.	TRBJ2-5	TGTGCCAGCAGCTGGGGGGCGGTGGCCCAAGAGACCCAGTACTTC	CASSWGAVAQETQYF
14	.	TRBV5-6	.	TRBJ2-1	TGTGCCAGCAGCCACGAGAGCCTTTATGATGAGCAGTTCTTC	CASSHESLYDEQFF
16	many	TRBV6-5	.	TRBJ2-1	TGTGCCACCCGAAAACAGGGCCTGGGATCCTACAATGAGCAGTTCTTC	CATRKQGLGSYNEQFF
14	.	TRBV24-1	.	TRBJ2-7	TGTGCCACCAGTGACCCACCGACAGTACACGAGCAGTACTTC	CATSDPPTVHEQYF
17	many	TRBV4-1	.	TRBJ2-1	TGCGCCAGCAGCCAAGGGAGATTGGGACACAAATACAATGAGCAGTTCTTC	CASSQGRLGHKYNEQFF
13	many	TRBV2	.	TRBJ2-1	TGTGCCAGCAGCACACGGGGGATCAATGAGCAGTTCTTC	CASSTRGINEQFF
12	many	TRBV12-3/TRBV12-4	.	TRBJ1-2	TGTGCCAGCAGTTTGGTCGACGGTGGCTACACCTTC	CASSLVDGGYTF
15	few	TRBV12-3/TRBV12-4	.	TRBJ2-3	TGTGCCAGCAGTTTAGGACTAGTGGGCACAGATACGCAGTATTTT	CASSLGLVGTDTQYF
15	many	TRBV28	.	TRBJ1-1	TGTGCCAGCAGAATAACACAGAGGGCGAACACTGAAGCTTTCTTT	CASRITQRANTEAFF
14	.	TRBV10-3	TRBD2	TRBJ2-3	TGTGCCACATCCGCGGGGGGAAGCACAGATACGCAGTATTTT	CATSAGGSTDTQYF
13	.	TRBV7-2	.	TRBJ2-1	TGTGCCAGCAGCTTAGCCAGGGTCAATGAGCAGTTCTTC	CASSLARVNEQFF
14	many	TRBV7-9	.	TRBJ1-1	TGTGCCAGCAGCTTTAGACAAGGGGACACTGAAGCTTTCTTT	CASSFRQGDTEAFF
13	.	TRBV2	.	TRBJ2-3	TGTGCCAGCAGTGAGGGGCCAGGGCGGTCGGGGTATTTT	CASSEGPGRSGYF
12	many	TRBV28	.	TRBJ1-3	TGTGCCAGCAGTTTAGGGGAAAACACCATATATTTT	CASSLGENTIYF
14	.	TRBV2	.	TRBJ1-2	TGTGCCAGCAGTGTCCAGGGATCTAACTATGGCTACACCTTC	CASSVQGSNYGYTF
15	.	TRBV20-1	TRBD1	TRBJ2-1	TGCAGTGCTCACGCACAGGGGGTTGAGGGTAATGAGCAGTTCTTC	CSAHAQGVEGNEQFF